Sequencing of this T cell receptor beta chain was carried out in a study of T cells after posttransplantation cyclophosphamide. In this sample, this clone turned up many times. The CDR3 consists of 15 residues. V shed 4 bases and J shed 1 base, with 13 bases lying between them. CDR1 SGHDN and CDR2 FVKESK come from the germline V gene. Sequencing was performed with immunoSEQ multiplex PCR; in TCRdb, only in-frame clones are kept and a portion is missing. Found here are 30,000 to 40,000 clones, no singletons; the ten largest cover around 2.5%. This TCR derives from a man aged 50-59 years in good health, CMV-negative, and a related stem cell transplant donor. The rearrangement uses TRBV14 and TRBJ1-1; D remains unclear. The specimen was PBMCs. The CDR3, as DNA: TGTGCCAGCAGCCTAACAAGACTGGGGAACACTGAAGCTTTCTTT. It specifies CASSLTRLGNTEAFF.